This T cell receptor (beta chain) was recorded in a study of T cell changes during pregnancy in multiple sclerosis. Using immunoSEQ multiplex PCR, the repertoire was profiled, and TCRdb retains in-frame clones only, with some absent. The data hold roughly 76,000 clones, with around 90% observed a single time. This sequence was found in a female donor with multiple sclerosis, enrolled in a pregnancy study. Sequenced here: CD4+ T cells from peripheral blood mononuclear cells, sampled after pregnancy.

CDR3 nucleotide sequence: TGTGCCAGCAGCTTAGACGGGGGGTTGAACACTGAAGCTTTCTTT. Protein: CASSLDGGLNTEAFF. J is TRBJ1-1 and V is TRBV7-9; tentative D call: TRBD1 (5 bases). Trimming removed 1 base from V and 0 bases from J, with 9 bases in between. Germline lookup yields CDR1 SEHNR and CDR2 FQNEAQ (reference sequence). The CDR3 sequence is 15 residues long.